The 9 T cell receptor beta chains reported below all come from one sample, sequenced in a study of CD8 T cells in Susac syndrome. An amount of RNA that ranged from roughly 0.45 to 1 ug was reverse transcribed with random hexamers. TCRdb recomputed calls from the immunoSEQ multiplex PCR reads with MiXCR, one row per CDR3 protein. The sample lists more than 75,000 distinct CDR3 sequences, 90% to 95% occurring once. The specimen sequenced was CD8+ T cells from PBMCs. These receptors all stem from a human donor in good health.

The chain joins TRBV11-2 to TRBJ2-1; 9 bases line up with TRBD2. The germline gives CDR1 SGHAT, CDR2 FQNNGV. V was pared by 3 bases and J by 7 bases, with 4 bases of the junction left unmatched. The CDR3 loop spans 14 amino acids. The CDR3: CASSLGLAMNEQFF. The CDR3 coding sequence is TGTGCCAGCAGCTTGGGACTAGCTATGAATGAGCAGTTCTTC.

This rearrangement joins TRBV3-1 to TRBJ2-7; TRBD2 agrees at 7 bases. The J segment lost 4 bases and the V segment lost 3 bases, leaving 3 bases of the junction unmatched. Per the germline V gene, CDR1 is LGHDT and CDR2 is YNNKEL (reference sequence). This CDR3 has 13 residues. Here the CDR3 DNA reads TGTGCCAGCAGCCAGTCCGGGGGGTACGAGCAGTACTTC. It is translated as CASSQSGGYEQYF.

J is TRBJ2-7 and V is TRBV5-6; TRBD1 agrees at 8 bases. The V gene's germline CDR1 is SGHDT and CDR2 YYEEEE. The CDR3 runs 16 residues. Trimming took 0 bases from V and 1 from J; bases not matched to a gene: 6. CDR3 nucleotide sequence: TGTGCCAGCAGCTTGGGGCTGGGGACAGGTTCCTACGAGCAGTACTTC. Its protein is CASSLGLGTGSYEQYF.

This chain links TRBV5-6 with TRBJ1-5; D is unclear. Looked up from germline, CDR1 is SGHDT and CDR2 is YYEEEE. The CDR3 covers 13 residues. Trimming took off 0 bases at V and 7 bases at J, with 8 bases between the two ends. The CDR3 is CASSLEGTQPQHF. The CDR3 DNA reads as TGTGCCAGCAGCTTGGAAGGAACGCAGCCCCAGCATTTT.

CDR3: CASSQVQGALNTGELFF. In nucleotides, the CDR3 is TGTGCCAGCAGCCAAGTACAGGGGGCATTAAACACCGGGGAGCTGTTTTTT. V and J are TRBV3-1 and TRBJ2-2, with TRBD1 identical over 9 bases. The CDR3 loop spans 17 amino acids. Germline CDR1 reads LGHDT; CDR2 reads YNNKEL (reference sequence). With 1 base clipped from V and 2 bases from J, the junction kept 5 bases outside the gene matches. The whole variable domain, filled in from reference TRBV3-1 and TRBJ2-2, reads DTAVSQTPKYLVTQMGNDKSIKCEQNLGHDTMYWYKQDSKKFLKIMFSYNNKELIINETVPNRFSPKSPDKAHLNLHINSLELGDSAVYFCASSQVQGALNTGELFFGEGSRLTVL.

This clonotype has a single count. V usage is TRBV13 and J usage is TRBJ2-3, with TRBD1 matching over 9 bases. Germline V gene data show CDR1 as PRHDT and CDR2 as FYEKMQ (reference sequence). The CDR3 extends over 17 amino acids. V lost 4 bases and J lost 4; bases outside the gene matches: 12. The CDR3 sequence: CASSSVTGTGSSDTQYF. CDR3 coding DNA: TGTGCCAGCAGCTCGGTGACCGGGACAGGGTCATCAGATACGCAGTATTTT.

The chain is built from TRBV20-1 and TRBJ1-2, with D tentatively TRBD1 (5 bases). Germline V gene data show CDR1 as DFQATT and CDR2 as SNEGSKA (reference sequence). V shed 5 bases and J shed 1 base, with 11 bases lying between them. This CDR3 spans 13 amino acids. The CDR3 DNA reads as TGCAGTGCTGAGGGGACGGTTAACTATGGCTACACCTTC. Translation gives CSAEGTVNYGYTF.

V is TRBV7-9 and J is TRBJ1-5; D not resolved. Germline V gene lookup returns CDR1 SEHNR and CDR2 FQNEAQ (reference sequence). Trimming removed 4 bases from V and 5 bases from J, with 6 bases in between. This CDR3 contains 12 residues. The chain's CDR3 is CASSSGYQPQHF. The CDR3 DNA reads TGTGCCAGCAGCTCCGGATATCAGCCCCAGCATTTT.

The chain couples TRBV11-2 to TRBJ2-7; tentatively, D is TRBD1 (6 bases). Germline V gives CDR1 SGHAT, CDR2 FQNNGV. V lost 2 bases and J 5 bases, leaving 16 bases between the germline ends. The CDR3 spans 15 residues. The CDR3 coding sequence is TGTGCCAGCAGCTTAATGGCAGGGGAGTTCAACGAGCAGTACTTC. It is translated as CASSLMAGEFNEQYF. The full variable domain, rest sourced from reference TRBV11-2 and TRBJ2-7, is EAGVAQSPRYKIIEKRQSVAFWCNPISGHATLYWYQQILGQGPKLLIQFQNNGVVDDSQLPKDRFSAERLKGVDSTLKIQPAKLEDSAVYLCASSLMAGEFNEQYFGPGTRLTVT.